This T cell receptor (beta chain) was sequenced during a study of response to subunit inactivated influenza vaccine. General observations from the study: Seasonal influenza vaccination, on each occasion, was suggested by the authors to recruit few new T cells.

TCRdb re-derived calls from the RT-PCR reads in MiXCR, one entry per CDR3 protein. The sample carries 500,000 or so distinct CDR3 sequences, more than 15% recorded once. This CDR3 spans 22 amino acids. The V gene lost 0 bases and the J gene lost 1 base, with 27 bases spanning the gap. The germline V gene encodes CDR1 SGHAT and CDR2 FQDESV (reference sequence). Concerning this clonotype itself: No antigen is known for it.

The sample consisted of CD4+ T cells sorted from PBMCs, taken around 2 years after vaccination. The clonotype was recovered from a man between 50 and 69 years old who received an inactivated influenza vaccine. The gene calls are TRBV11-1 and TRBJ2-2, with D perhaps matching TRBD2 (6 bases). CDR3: CASSLAMWRGKFGLENTGELFF. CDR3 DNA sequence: TGTGCCAGCAGCTTAGCGATGTGGAGGGGTAAATTCGGATTGGAGAACACCGGGGAGCTGTTTTTT.